This entry is about one T cell receptor beta chain. Its target is not known. PCR primers comprised 60 Vbeta and 13 Jbeta primers. Sequencing used immunoSEQ multiplex PCR; TCRdb keeps in-frame clones, though not all of them. The sample consists of approximately 100,000 clones, 60% to 85% of them appearing once. This sample is drawn from a study of cytomegalovirus exposure and HLA in healthy donors. Study-wide results and caveats: In an earlier analysis, in around 590 donors, most V segments appeared productive either ~87% or ~30% of the time. Some V segments could not be told apart, so they were left out, TRBV6-2 and TRBV6-3 among them. Common viral pathogens seemed to be connected with several of the most significant clusters, according to a later analysis.

V lost 1 base and J lost 4; bases outside the gene matches: 5. Germline CDR1 reads LGHNA; CDR2 reads YNFKEQ. There are 15 residues in the CDR3. The V gene is TRBV4-2, the J gene TRBJ2-7, with 9 bases that match TRBD1. Material: PBMCs. The sequence was obtained from a man aged 55 to 70 in good health and CMV-seropositive. CDR3 amino acids: CASSQGQGVRYEQYF. The CDR3 nucleotides read TGTGCCAGCAGCCAAGGACAGGGGGTTAGGTACGAGCAGTACTTC.